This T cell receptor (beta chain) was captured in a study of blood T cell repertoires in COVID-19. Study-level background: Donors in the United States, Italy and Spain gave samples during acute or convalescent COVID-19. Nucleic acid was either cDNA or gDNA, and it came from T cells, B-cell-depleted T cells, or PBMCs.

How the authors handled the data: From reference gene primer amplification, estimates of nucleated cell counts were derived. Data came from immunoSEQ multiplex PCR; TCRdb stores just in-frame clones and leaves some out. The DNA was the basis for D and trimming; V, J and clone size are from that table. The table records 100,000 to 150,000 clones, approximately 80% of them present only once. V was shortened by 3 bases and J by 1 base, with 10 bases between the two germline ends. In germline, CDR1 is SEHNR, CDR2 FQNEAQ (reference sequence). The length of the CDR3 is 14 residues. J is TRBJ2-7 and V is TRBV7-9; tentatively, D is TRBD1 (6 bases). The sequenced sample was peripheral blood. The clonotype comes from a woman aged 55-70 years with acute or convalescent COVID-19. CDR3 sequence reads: CASSLLDSSYEQYF. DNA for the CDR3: TGTGCCAGCAGCTTGTTGGACAGTTCCTACGAGCAGTACTTC. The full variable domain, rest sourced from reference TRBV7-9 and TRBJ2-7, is DTGVSQNPRHKITKRGQNVTFRCDPISEHNRLYWYRQTLGQGPEFLTYFQNEAQLEKSRLLSDRFSAERPKGSFSTLEIQRTEQGDSAMYLCASSLLDSSYEQYFGPGTRLTVT.